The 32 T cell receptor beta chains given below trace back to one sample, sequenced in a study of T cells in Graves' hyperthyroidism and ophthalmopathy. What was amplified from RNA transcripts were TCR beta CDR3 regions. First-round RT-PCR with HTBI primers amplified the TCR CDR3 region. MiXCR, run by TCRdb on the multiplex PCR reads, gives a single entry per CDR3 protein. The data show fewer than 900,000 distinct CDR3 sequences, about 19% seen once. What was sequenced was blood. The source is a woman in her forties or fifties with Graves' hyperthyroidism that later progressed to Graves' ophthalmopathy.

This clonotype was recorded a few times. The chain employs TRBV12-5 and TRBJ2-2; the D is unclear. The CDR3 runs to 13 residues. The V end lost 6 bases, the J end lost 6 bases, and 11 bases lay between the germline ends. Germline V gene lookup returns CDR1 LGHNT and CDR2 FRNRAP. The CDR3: CASGGQVAGELFF. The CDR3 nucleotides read TGTGCTAGTGGAGGGCAGGTCGCCGGGGAGCTGTTTTTT.

CDR3 DNA: TGTGCCAGCAGGGAGCCCGCCGAGGCCAACACCGGGGAGCTGTTTTTT. Protein: CASREPAEANTGELFF. J is TRBJ2-2 and V is TRBV2; D remains unclear. This CDR3 is built from 16 residues. Germline CDR1 and CDR2: SNHLY and FYNNEI. The germline V and J ends were trimmed by 6 bases and 2 bases, with 16 bases remaining between them.

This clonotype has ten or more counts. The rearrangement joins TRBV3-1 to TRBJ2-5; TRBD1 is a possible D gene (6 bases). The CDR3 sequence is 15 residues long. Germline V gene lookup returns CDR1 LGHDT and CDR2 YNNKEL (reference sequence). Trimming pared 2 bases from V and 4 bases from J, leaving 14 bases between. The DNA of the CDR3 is TGTGCCAGCAGCCAAACAGGGAGTTGGGGAGAGACCCAGTACTTC. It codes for CASSQTGSWGETQYF.

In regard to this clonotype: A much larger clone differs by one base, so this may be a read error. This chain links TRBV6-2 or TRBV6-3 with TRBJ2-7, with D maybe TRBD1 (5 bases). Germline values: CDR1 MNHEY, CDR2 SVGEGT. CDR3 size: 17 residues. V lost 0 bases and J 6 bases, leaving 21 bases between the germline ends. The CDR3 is CASSYSFGLEGACEQYF. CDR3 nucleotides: TGTGCCAGCAGTTACTCGTTTGGCCTCGAAGGGGCCTGCGAGCAGTACTTC.

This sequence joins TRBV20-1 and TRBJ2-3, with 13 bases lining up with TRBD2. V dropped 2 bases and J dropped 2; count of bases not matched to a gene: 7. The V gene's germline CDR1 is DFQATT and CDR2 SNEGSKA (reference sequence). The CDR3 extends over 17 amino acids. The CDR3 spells CSARPQTSGGDTDTQYF. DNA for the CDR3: TGCAGTGCTAGACCCCAAACTAGCGGGGGGGACACAGATACGCAGTATTTT.

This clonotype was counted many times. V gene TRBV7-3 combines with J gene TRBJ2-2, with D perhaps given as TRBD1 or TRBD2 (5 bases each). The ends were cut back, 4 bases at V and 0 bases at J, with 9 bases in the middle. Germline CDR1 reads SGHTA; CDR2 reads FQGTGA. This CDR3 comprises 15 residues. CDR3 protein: CASSWGPTNTGELFF. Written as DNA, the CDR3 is TGTGCCAGCAGCTGGGGACCGACGAACACCGGGGAGCTGTTTTTT.

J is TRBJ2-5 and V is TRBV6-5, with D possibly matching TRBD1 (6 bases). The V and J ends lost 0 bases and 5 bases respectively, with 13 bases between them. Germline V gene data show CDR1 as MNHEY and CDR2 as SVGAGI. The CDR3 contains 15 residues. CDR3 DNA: TGTGCCAGCAGTTACTCGACGGCAGGGGCGGAGACCCAGTACTTC. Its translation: CASSYSTAGAETQYF.

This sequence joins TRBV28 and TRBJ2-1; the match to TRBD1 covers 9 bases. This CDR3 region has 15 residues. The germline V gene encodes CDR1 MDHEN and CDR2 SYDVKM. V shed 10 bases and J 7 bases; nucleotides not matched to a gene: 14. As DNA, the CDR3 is TGTGCCACCCTACTCGGGACAGGGCTTAGGAATGAGCAGTTCTTC. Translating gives CATLLGTGLRNEQFF.

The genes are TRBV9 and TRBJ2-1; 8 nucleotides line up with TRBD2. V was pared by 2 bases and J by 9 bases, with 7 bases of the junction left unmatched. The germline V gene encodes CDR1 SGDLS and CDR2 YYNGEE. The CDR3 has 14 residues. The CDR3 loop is CASSVGTSGLEQFF. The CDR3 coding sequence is TGTGCCAGCAGCGTCGGGACTAGTGGTCTTGAGCAGTTCTTC.

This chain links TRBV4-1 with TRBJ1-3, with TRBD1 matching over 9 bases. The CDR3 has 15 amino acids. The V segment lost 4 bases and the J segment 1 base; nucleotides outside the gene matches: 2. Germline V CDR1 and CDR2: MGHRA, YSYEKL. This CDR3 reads CASSRGTGSGNTIYF. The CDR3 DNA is TGCGCCAGCAGCCGAGGGACAGGGTCTGGAAACACCATATATTTT.

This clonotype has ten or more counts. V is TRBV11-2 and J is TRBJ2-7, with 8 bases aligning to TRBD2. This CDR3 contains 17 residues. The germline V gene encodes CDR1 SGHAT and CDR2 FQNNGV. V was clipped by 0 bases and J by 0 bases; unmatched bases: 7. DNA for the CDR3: TGTGCCAGCAGCTTAGATAGGTCGGGGGGGAACTCCTACGAGCAGTACTTC. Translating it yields CASSLDRSGGNSYEQYF.

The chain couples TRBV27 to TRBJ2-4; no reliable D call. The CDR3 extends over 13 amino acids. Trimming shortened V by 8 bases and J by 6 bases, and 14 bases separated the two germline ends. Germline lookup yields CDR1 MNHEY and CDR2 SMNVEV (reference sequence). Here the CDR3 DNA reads TGTGCCAGCGGTTCCCATCCGGGAAACATTCAGTACTTC. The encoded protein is CASGSHPGNIQYF.

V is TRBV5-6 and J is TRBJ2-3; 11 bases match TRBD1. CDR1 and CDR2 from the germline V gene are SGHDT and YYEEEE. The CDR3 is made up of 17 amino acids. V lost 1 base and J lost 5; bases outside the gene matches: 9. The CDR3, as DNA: TGTGCCAGCAGCTTGAGGGGGACAGGGGGAGTTGAAGATACGCAGTATTTT. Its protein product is CASSLRGTGGVEDTQYF.

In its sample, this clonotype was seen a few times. The CDR3 reads CASSSEQGNYGYTF. The CDR3 nucleotides are TGCGCCAGCAGCTCGGAACAGGGAAACTATGGCTACACCTTC. This chain links TRBV5-1 with TRBJ1-2; D may be TRBD1 (6 bases). CDR3 length: 14 residues. V was cut by 3 bases and J by 2 bases, with 11 bases left in between. Germline V gene data show CDR1 as SGHRS and CDR2 as YFSETQ.

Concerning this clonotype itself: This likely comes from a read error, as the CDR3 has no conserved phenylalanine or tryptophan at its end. CDR3 residues: CASSLGPAYGYTL. The DNA for the CDR3 is TGTGCCAGCAGCTTAGGGCCGGCCTATGGCTACACCCTC. The chain couples TRBV7-9 to TRBJ1-2; D uncertain. Germline CDR1 SEHNR, CDR2 FQNEAQ (reference sequence). Trimming took 1 base from V and 4 from J, leaving 7 bases between them. The CDR3 consists of 13 residues.

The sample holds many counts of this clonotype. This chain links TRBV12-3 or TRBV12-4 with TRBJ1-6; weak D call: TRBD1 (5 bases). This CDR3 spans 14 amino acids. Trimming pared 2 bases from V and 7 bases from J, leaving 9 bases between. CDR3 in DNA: TGTGCCAGCAGTTTACCAGGGTCGAATTCACCCCTCCACTTT. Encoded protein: CASSLPGSNSPLHF.

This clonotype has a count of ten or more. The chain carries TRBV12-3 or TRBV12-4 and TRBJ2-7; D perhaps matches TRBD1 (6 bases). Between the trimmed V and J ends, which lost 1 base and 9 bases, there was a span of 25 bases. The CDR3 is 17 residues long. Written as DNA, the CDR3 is TGTGCCAGCAGTTTAGACGGAGGACAGACCCCCTGGAGTGCGCAGTACTTC. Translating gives CASSLDGGQTPWSAQYF.

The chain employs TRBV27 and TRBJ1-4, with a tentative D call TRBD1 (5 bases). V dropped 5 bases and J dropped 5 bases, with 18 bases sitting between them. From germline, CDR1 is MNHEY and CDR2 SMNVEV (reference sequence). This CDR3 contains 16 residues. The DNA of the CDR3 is TGTGCCAGCAGTCTCCTCCGCAGGGAGGGGAATGAAAAACTGTTTTTT. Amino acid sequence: CASSLLRREGNEKLFF.

This chain's CDR3 is CASTPLIRLGITEAFF. DNA of the CDR3: TGTGCCAGCACGCCCCTCATCCGGTTGGGGATCACTGAAGCTTTCTTT. The chain couples TRBV6-1 to TRBJ1-1, with D unresolved. The CDR3 consists of 16 residues. Germline loops: CDR1 MNHNS, CDR2 SASEGT. Trimming removed 7 bases from V and 4 bases from J, with 22 bases in between.

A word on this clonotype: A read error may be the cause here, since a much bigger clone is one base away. CDR3 residues: CASSNLLDTGELSF. CDR3 in DNA: TGCGCCAGCAGCAACCTATTGGACACCGGGGAGCTGTCTTTT. This chain connects TRBV5-1 to TRBJ2-2; possibly TRBD1 or TRBD2 for D (5 bases each). This CDR3 is 14 amino acids long. From germline, CDR1 is SGHRS and CDR2 YFSETQ.

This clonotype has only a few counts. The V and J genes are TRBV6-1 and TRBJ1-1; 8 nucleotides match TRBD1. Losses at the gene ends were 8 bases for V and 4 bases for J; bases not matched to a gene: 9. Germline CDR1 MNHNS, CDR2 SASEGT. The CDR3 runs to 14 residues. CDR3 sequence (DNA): TGTGCCAGCGACAGGGGCCCCCTGGGCACTGAAGCTTTCTTT. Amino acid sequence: CASDRGPLGTEAFF.

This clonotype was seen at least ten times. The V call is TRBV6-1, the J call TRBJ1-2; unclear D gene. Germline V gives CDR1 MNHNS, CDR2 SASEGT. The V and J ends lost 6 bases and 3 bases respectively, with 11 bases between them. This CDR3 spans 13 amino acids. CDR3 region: CASRADGDYGYTF. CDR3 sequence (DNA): TGTGCCAGCAGAGCCGACGGGGACTATGGCTACACCTTC.

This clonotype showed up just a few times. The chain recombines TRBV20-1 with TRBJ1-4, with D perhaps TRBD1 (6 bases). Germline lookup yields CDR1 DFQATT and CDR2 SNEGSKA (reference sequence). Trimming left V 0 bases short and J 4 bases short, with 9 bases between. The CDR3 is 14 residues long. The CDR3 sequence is CSAREGAGNEKLFF. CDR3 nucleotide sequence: TGCAGTGCTAGAGAGGGGGCGGGTAATGAAAAACTGTTTTTT.

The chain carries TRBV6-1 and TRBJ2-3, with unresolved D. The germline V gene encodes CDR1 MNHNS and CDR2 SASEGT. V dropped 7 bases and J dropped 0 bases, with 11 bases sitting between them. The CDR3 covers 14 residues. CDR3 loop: CASIGVSSTDTQYF. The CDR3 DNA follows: TGTGCCAGCATTGGGGTGTCGAGCACAGATACGCAGTATTTT.

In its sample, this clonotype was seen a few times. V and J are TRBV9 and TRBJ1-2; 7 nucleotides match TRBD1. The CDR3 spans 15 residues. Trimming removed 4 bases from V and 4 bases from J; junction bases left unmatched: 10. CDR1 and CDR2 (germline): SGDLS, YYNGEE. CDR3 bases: TGTGCCAGCAGCCCTCGGGGAGGGGGCGTCTATGGCTACACCTTC. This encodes CASSPRGGGVYGYTF.

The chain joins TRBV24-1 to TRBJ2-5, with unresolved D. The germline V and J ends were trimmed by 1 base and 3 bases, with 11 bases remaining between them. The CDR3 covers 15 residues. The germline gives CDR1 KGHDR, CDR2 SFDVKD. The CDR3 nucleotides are TGTGCCACCAGTGATTTATCGGGTAGAGAAGAGACCCAGTACTTC. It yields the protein CATSDLSGREETQYF.

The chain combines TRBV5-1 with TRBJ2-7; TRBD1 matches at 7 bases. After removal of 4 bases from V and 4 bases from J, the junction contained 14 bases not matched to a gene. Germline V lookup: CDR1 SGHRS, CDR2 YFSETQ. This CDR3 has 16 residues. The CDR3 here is CASSPRTGDSVYEQYF. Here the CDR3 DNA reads TGCGCCAGCAGCCCGAGGACAGGAGATAGCGTTTACGAGCAGTACTTC.

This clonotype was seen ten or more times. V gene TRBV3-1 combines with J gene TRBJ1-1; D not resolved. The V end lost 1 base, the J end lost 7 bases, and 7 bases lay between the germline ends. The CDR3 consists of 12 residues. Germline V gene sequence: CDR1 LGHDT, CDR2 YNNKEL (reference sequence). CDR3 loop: CASSQGLLEAFF. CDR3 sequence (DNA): TGTGCCAGCAGCCAAGGGCTCCTTGAAGCTTTCTTT.

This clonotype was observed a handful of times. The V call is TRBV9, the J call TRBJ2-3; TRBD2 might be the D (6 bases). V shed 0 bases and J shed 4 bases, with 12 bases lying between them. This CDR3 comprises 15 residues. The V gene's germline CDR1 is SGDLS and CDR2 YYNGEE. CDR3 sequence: CASSVDAGRPDTQYF. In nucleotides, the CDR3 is TGTGCCAGCAGCGTAGATGCGGGGCGGCCAGATACGCAGTATTTT.

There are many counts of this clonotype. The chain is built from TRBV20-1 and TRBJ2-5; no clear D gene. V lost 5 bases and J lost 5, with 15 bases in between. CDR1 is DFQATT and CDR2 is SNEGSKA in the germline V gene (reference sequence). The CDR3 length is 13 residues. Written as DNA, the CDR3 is TGCAGTGCTGCCCCCAATTTAGGGGAGACCCAGTACTTC. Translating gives CSAAPNLGETQYF.

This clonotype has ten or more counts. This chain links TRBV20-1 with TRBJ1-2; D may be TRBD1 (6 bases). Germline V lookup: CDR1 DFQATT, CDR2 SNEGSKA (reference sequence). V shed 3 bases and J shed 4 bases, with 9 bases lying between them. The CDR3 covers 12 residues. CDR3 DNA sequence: TGCAGTGCTAGCGACAGGATCTATGGCTACACCTTC. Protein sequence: CSASDRIYGYTF.

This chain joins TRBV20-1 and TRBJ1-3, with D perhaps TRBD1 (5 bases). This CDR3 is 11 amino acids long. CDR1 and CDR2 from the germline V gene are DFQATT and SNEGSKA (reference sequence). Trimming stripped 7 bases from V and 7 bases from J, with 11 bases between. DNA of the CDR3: TGCAGTGTCGGGGCGCCGAACACCATATATTTT. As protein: CSVGAPNTIYF.